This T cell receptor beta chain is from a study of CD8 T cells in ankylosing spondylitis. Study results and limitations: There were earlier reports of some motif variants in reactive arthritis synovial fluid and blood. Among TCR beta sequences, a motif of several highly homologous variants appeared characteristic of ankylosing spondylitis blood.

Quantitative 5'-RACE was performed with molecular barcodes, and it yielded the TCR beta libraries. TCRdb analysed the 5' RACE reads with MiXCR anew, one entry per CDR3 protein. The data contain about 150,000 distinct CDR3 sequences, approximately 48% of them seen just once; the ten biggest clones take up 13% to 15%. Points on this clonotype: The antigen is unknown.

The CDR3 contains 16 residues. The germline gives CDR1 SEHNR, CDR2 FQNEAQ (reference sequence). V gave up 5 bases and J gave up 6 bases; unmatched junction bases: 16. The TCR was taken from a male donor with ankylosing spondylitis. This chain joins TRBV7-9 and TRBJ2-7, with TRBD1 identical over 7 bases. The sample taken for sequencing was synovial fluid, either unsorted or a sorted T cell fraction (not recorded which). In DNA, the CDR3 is TGTGCCAGCAGCCCCCGGGACAGCACCACTTTGTCCGAGCAGTACTTC. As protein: CASSPRDSTTLSEQYF.